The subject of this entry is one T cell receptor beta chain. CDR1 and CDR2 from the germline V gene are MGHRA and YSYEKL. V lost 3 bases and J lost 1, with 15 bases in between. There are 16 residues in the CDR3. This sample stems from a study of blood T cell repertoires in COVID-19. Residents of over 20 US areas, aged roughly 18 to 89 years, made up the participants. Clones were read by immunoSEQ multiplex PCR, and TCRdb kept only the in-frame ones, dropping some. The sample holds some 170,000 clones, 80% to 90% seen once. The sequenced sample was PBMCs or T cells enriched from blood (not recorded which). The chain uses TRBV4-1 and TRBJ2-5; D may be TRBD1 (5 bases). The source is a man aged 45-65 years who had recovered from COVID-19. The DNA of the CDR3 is TGCGCCAGCAGCCAGGTCCCAGGGCTCCGCCAAGAGACCCAGTACTTC. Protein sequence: CASSQVPGLRQETQYF.